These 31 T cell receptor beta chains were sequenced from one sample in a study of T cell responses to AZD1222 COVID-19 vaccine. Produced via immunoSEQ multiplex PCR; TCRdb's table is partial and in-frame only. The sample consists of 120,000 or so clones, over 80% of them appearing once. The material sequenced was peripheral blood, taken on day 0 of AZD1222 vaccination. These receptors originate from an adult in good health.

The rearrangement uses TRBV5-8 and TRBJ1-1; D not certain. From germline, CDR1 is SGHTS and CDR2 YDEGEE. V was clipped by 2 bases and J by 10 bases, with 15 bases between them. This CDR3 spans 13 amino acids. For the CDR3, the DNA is TGTGCCAGCAGCTTAGCGGCCACAAGGCTAGCTTTCTTT. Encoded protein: CASSLAATRLAFF.

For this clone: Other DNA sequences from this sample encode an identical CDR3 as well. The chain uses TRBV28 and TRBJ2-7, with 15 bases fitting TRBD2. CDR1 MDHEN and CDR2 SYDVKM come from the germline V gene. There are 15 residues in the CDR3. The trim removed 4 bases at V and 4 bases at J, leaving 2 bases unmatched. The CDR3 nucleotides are TGTGCCAGCAGTTCCGGGACTAGCGGGAGGTACGAGCAGTACTTC. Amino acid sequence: CASSSGTSGRYEQYF.

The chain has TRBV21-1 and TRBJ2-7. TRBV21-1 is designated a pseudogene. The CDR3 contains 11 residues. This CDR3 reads CASSKDHEQYF. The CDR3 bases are TGTGCCAGCAGCAAAGACCACGAGCAGTACTTC.

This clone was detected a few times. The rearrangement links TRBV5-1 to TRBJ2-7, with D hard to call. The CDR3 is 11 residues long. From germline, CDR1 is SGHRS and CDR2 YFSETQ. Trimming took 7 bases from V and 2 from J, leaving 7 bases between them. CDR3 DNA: TGCGCCAGCGGCGGAGCCTACGAGCAGTACTTC. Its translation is CASGGAYEQYF.

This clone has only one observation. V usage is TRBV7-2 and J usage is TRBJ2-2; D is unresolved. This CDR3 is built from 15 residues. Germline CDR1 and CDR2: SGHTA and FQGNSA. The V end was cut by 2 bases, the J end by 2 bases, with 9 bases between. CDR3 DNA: TGTGCCAGCAGCTTATTAGGAAGCAACACCGGGGAGCTGTTTTTT. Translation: CASSLLGSNTGELFF.

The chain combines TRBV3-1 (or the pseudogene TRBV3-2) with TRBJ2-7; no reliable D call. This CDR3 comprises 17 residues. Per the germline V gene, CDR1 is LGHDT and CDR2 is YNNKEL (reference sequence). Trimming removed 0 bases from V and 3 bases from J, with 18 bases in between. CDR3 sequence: CASSQEWGSGPLYEQYF. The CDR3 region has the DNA TGTGCCAGCAGCCAAGAATGGGGATCCGGGCCGCTCTACGAGCAGTACTTC.

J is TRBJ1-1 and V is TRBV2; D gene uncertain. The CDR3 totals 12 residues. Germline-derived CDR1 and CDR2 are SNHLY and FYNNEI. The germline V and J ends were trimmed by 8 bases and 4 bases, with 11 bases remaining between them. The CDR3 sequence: CASGEFSTEAFF. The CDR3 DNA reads TGTGCCAGCGGAGAGTTCAGCACTGAAGCTTTCTTT.

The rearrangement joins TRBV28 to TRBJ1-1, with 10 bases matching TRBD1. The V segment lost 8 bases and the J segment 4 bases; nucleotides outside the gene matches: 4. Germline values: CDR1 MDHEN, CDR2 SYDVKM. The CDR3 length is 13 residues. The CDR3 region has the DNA TGTGCCAGCGGACAGGGGGGAATCACTGAAGCTTTCTTT. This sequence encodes CASGQGGITEAFF.

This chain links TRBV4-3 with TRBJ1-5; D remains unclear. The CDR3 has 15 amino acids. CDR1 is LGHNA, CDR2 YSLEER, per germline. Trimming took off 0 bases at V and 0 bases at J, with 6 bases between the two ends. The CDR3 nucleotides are TGCGCCAGCAGCCAAGAGGCCTATAGCAATCAGCCCCAGCATTTT. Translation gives CASSQEAYSNQPQHF.

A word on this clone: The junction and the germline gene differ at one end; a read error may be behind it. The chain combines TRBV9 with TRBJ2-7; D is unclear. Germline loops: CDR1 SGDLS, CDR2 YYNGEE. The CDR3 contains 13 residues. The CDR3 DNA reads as TGTGCCAGCAGCGCCCCCCCCTCCTACGAGCAGTGCTTC. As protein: CASSAPPSYEQCF.

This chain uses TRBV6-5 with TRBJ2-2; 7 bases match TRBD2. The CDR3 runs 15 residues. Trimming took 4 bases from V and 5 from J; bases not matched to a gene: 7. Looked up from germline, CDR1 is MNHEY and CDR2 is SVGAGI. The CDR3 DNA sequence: TGTGCCAGCAGTTGGTCCGGGACTACTACCGGGGAGCTGTTTTTT. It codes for CASSWSGTTTGELFF.

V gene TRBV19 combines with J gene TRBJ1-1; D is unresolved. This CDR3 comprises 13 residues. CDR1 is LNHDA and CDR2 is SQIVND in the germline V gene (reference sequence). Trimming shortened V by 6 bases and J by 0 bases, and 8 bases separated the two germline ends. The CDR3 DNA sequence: TGTGCCAGTAGCAGCTCATTGAACACTGAAGCTTTCTTT. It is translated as CASSSSLNTEAFF.

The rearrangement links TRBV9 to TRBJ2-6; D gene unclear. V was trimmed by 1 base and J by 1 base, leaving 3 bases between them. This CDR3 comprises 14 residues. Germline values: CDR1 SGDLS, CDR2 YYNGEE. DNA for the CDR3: TGTGCCAGCAGCGTACAATCTGGGGCCAACGTCCTGACTTTC. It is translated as CASSVQSGANVLTF.

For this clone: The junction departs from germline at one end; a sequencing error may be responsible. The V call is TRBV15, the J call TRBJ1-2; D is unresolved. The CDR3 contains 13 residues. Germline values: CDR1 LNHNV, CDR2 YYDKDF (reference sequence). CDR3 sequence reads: CATSGDGLYGYTF. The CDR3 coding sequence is TGTGCCACCAGCGGAGACGGTCTCTATGGCTACACCTTC. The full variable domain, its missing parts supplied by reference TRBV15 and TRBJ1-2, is DAMVIQNPRYQVTQFGKPVTLSCSQTLNHNVMYWYQQKSSQAPKLLFHYYDKDFNNEADTPDNFQSRRPNTSFCFLDIRSPGLGDTAMYLCATSGDGLYGYTFGSGTRLTVV.

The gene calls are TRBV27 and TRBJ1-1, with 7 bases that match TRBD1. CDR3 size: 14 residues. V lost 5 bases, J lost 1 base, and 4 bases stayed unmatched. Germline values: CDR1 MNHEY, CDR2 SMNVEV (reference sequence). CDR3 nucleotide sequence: TGTGCCAGCAGTCCTTCAGGGGGGAACACTGAAGCTTTCTTT. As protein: CASSPSGGNTEAFF.

DNA for the CDR3: TGTGCCAGCAGGGGGAACACTAATCAGCCCCAGCATTTT. This sequence encodes CASRGNTNQPQHF. The V call is TRBV2, the J call TRBJ1-5; D unclear. The V gene lost 6 bases and the J gene lost 4 bases, with 10 bases spanning the gap. The CDR3 runs 13 residues. Germline V gives CDR1 SNHLY, CDR2 FYNNEI.

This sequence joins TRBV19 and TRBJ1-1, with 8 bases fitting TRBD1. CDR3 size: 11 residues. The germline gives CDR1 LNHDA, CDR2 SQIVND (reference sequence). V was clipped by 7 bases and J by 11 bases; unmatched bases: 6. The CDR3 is CASMTGAGAFF. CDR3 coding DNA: TGTGCCAGTATGACAGGGGCTGGCGCTTTCTTT.

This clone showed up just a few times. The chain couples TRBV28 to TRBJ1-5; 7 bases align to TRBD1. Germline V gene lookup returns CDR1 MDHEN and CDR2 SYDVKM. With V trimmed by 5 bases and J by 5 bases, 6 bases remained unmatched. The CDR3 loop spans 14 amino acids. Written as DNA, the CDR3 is TGTGCCAGCAGTGGCAGGGGGTTTTATCAGCCCCAGCATTTT. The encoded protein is CASSGRGFYQPQHF.

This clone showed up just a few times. Here the CDR3 reads CASTRGGSGIHNEQFF. In DNA form, the CDR3 reads TGTGCCAGCACAAGAGGCGGCAGCGGGATCCACAATGAGCAGTTCTTC. V is TRBV2 and J is TRBJ2-1; 7 bases align to TRBD2. The CDR3 is 16 residues long. Germline CDR1 is SNHLY and CDR2 is FYNNEI. V lost 7 bases, J lost 5 bases, and 14 bases stayed unmatched.

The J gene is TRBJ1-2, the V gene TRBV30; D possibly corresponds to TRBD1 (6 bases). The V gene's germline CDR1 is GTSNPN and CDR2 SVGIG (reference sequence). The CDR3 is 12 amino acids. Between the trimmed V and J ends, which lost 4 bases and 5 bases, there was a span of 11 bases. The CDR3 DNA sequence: TGTGCCTGGAATCAGGGGTGGTATGGCTACACCTTC. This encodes CAWNQGWYGYTF.

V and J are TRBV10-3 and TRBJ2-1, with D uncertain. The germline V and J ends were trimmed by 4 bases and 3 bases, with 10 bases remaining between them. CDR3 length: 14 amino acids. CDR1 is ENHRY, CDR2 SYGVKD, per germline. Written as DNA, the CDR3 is TGTGCCATCAGTGCATCATCGGGCTACAATGAGCAGTTCTTC. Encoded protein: CAISASSGYNEQFF.

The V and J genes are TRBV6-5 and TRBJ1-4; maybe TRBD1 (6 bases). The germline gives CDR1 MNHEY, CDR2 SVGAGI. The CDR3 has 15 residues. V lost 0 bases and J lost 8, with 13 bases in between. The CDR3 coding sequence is TGTGCCAGCAGTTACTCGCGAGGGGGGAGGGAAAAACTGTTTTTT. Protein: CASSYSRGGREKLFF.

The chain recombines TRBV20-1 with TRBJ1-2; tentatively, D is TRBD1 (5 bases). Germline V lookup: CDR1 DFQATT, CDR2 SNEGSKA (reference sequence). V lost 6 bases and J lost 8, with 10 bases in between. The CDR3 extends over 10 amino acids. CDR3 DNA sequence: TGCAGTGCCCCGGGGGAGGGCTACACCTTC. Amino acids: CSAPGEGYTF.

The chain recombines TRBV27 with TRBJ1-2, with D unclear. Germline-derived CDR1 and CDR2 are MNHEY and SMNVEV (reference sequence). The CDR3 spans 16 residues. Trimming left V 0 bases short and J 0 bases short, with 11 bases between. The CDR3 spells CASSLSGDGANYGYTF. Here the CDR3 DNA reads TGTGCCAGCAGTTTATCAGGAGACGGAGCTAACTATGGCTACACCTTC.

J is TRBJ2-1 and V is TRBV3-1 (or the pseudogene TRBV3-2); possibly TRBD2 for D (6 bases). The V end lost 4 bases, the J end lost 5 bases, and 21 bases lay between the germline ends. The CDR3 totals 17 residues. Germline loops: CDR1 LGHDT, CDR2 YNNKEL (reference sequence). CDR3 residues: CASSRTSGGGLNNEQFF. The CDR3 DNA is TGTGCCAGCAGCCGAACCTCCGGGGGTGGCCTGAACAATGAGCAGTTCTTC.

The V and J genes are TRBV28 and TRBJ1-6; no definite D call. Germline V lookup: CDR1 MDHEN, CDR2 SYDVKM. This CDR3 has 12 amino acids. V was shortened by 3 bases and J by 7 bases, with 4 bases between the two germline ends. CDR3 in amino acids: CASSLLNSPLHF. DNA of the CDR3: TGTGCCAGCAGTTTGCTGAATTCACCCCTCCACTTT. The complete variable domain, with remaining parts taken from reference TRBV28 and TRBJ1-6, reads DVKVTQSSRYLVKRTGEKVFLECVQDMDHENMFWYRQDPGLGLRLIYFSYDVKMKEKGDIPEGYSVSREKKERFSLILESASTNQTSMYLCASSLLNSPLHFGNGTRLTVT.

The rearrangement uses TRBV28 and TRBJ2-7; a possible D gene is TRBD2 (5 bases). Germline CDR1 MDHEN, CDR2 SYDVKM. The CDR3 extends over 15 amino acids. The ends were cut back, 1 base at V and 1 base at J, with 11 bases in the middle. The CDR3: CASSLSGFESYEQYF. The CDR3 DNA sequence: TGTGCCAGCAGTTTATCGGGGTTTGAATCCTACGAGCAGTACTTC. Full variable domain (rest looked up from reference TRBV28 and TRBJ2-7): DVKVTQSSRYLVKRTGEKVFLECVQDMDHENMFWYRQDPGLGLRLIYFSYDVKMKEKGDIPEGYSVSREKKERFSLILESASTNQTSMYLCASSLSGFESYEQYFGPGTRLTVT.

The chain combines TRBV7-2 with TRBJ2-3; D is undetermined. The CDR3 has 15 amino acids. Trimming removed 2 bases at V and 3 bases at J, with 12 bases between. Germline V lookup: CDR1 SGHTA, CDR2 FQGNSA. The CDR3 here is CASSLSHPVTDTQYF. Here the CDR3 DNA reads TGTGCCAGCAGCTTATCCCACCCCGTGACAGATACGCAGTATTTT.

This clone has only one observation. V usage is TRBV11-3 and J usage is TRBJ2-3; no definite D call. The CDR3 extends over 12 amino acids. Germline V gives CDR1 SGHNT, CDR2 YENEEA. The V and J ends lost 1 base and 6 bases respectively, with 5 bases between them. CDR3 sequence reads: CASSLVDDTQYF. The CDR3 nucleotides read TGTGCCAGCAGCTTAGTAGACGATACGCAGTATTTT.

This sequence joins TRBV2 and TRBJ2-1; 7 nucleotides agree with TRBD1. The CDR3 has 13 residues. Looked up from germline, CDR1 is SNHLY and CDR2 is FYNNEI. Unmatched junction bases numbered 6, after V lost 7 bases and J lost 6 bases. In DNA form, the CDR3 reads TGTGCCAGCACCCCGACAGGGTCCAATGAGCAGTTCTTC. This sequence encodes CASTPTGSNEQFF.

This CDR3 is CASSQQAQTGPQGWKLFF. DNA of the CDR3: TGCGCCAGCAGCCAACAAGCCCAAACCGGGCCACAGGGTTGGAAACTGTTTTTT. The chain employs TRBV4-1 and TRBJ1-4; D perhaps matches TRBD1 (6 bases). The CDR3 covers 18 residues. The V end was cut by 2 bases, the J end by 11 bases, with 27 bases between. CDR1 is MGHRA, CDR2 YSYEKL, per germline.